Shown below are 4 T cell receptor beta chains from a single sample sequenced in a study of blood T cell repertoires in COVID-19. Data came from immunoSEQ multiplex PCR; TCRdb stores just in-frame clones and leaves some out. This table has under 95,000 clones, about 82% appearing once. Source material: peripheral blood. The receptor set was obtained from a man in his fifties or sixties with COVID-19, enrolled during active disease.

The rearrangement uses TRBV9 and TRBJ2-3, with D possibly being TRBD1 (6 bases). This CDR3 contains 14 residues. CDR1 SGDLS and CDR2 YYNGEE come from the germline V gene. The germline V and J ends were trimmed by 4 bases and 6 bases, with 15 bases remaining between them. CDR3 DNA sequence: TGTGCCAGCAGCCCGGGACACCCTCTGGATACGCAGTATTTT. Its protein is CASSPGHPLDTQYF.

The gene calls are TRBV27 and TRBJ1-1; perhaps TRBD1 as D (5 bases). In germline, CDR1 is MNHEY, CDR2 SMNVEV (reference sequence). With 7 bases removed from V and 11 bases from J, the gap between germline ends came to 20 bases. The CDR3 runs 13 residues. DNA of the CDR3: TGTGCCAGCACCCCCACCCCCGAGACAGACGCTTTCTTT. It specifies CASTPTPETDAFF.

The gene calls are TRBV4-3 and TRBJ2-4; the D gene is possibly TRBD1 (6 bases). The CDR3 extends over 14 amino acids. The V gene's germline CDR1 is LGHNA and CDR2 YSLEER. The V end lost 1 base, the J end lost 4 bases, and 8 bases lay between the germline ends. The CDR3 nucleotides read TGCGCCAGCAGCCAAGTAGGGGGAAAAAACATTCAGTACTTC. The encoded protein is CASSQVGGKNIQYF.

This chain joins TRBV19 and TRBJ1-1; TRBD1 is a possible D gene (6 bases). V lost 5 bases to trimming and J lost 3 bases, with 16 bases between them. In germline, CDR1 is LNHDA, CDR2 SQIVND (reference sequence). The CDR3 sequence is 15 residues long. CDR3 sequence reads: CASSHKQGYDTEAFF. The DNA of the CDR3 is TGTGCCAGTAGTCACAAACAGGGATATGACACTGAAGCTTTCTTT. Filled out from reference TRBV19 and TRBJ1-1, the complete variable domain reads DGGITQSPKYLFRKEGQNVTLSCEQNLNHDAMYWYRQDPGQGLRLIYYSQIVNDFQKGDIAEGYSVSREKKESFPLTVTSAQKNPTAFYLCASSHKQGYDTEAFFGQGTRLTVV.